This is a list of T cell receptor beta chains from one sample in a study of untreated major depressive disorder. Profiling relied on immunoSEQ multiplex PCR, and the TCRdb table lists in-frame clones only, not all of them. The sample records some 27,000 clones, about nine tenths being singletons. Sequenced input: CD4+ T cells from PBMCs. The receptors stem from a young woman with major depressive disorder. CDR3s include the opening cysteine and the closing phenylalanine or tryptophan. D genes are given only for firm matches. Clone size is given for some rows only: seen once, a few or many times, or a class if the clone is expanded.

>TRBJ2-3|12|TRBV7-9|NA|NA
CASSQQGDTQYF
TGTGCCAGCAGCCAACAGGGTGATACGCAGTATTTT
>TRBJ2-5|16|TRBV28|NA|TRBD1
CASSFLGQGVQETQYF
TGTGCCAGCAGTTTCCTGGGACAGGGGGTCCAAGAGACCCAGTACTTC
>TRBJ1-1|13|TRBV19|NA|TRBD1
CASSDRGNTEAFF
TGTGCCAGTAGTGACAGGGGAAACACTGAAGCTTTCTTT
>TRBJ2-3|12|TRBV27|NA|NA
CASSLLAGTQYF
TGTGCCAGCAGTTTATTGGCGGGGACGCAGTATTTT
>TRBJ1-3|14|TRBV27|NA|NA
CASSPQGVGNTIYF
TGTGCCAGCAGCCCCCAGGGAGTAGGAAACACCATATATTTT
>TRBJ2-7|16|TRBV18|NA|NA
CASSPQGPRTTYEQYF
TGTGCCAGCTCTCCACAGGGCCCACGTACGACATACGAGCAGTACTTC
>TRBJ2-1|13|TRBV18|NA|NA
CASSPGAYNEQFF
TGTGCCAGCTCACCCGGCGCTTACAATGAGCAGTTCTTC
>TRBJ2-5|14|TRBV7-2|NA|NA
CASSLAHGQETQYF
TGTGCCAGCAGCTTAGCACACGGCCAAGAGACCCAGTACTTC
>TRBJ2-3|14|TRBV7-3|NA|TRBD1
CASRRDRVTDTQYF
TGTGCCAGCAGGCGGGACAGGGTCACAGATACGCAGTATTTT
>TRBJ2-5|15|TRBV27|once|TRBD1
CASSSNRGLKETQYF
TGTGCCAGCAGTTCAAACAGGGGGCTGAAAGAGACCCAGTACTTC
>TRBJ2-2|15|TRBV19|NA|TRBD1
CASSLEQGFTGELFF
TGTGCCAGTAGTCTCGAACAGGGGTTCACCGGGGAGCTGTTTTTT
>TRBJ2-5|19|TRBV7-8|once|TRBD2
CASSRTRTRTSGGQETQYF
TGTGCCAGCAGCCGAACCCGGACTCGTACTAGCGGGGGACAAGAGACCCAGTACTTC
>TRBJ1-2|14|TRBV28|NA|NA
CASSPWGLHYGYTF
TGTGCCAGCAGTCCCTGGGGGCTCCACTATGGCTACACCTTC
>TRBJ2-5|13|TRBV27|few|NA
CASSLSRRETQYF
TGTGCCAGCAGTTTATCGAGAAGGGAGACCCAGTACTTC
>TRBJ2-1|13|TRBV7-9|few|NA
CASSSLSRNEQFF
TGTGCCAGCAGCTCACTGAGTCGAAATGAGCAGTTCTTC
>TRBJ2-2|16|TRBV2|once|TRBD1
CASSTPGQGSLGELFF
TGTGCCAGCAGTACTCCGGGACAGGGATCATTGGGGGAGCTGTTTTTT
>TRBJ1-5|13|TRBV6-5|NA|NA
CASRGRANQPQHF
TGTGCCAGCCGGGGCAGGGCGAATCAGCCCCAGCATTTT
>TRBJ2-7|15|TRBV27|NA|TRBD2
CASSARLAGAYEQYF
TGTGCCAGCAGTGCCCGACTAGCGGGGGCCTACGAGCAGTACTTC
>TRBJ1-2|12|TRBV11-3|NA|NA
CASSLDGLGYTF
TGTGCCAGCAGCTTAGACGGGCTTGGCTACACCTTC
>TRBJ1-6|15|TRBV18|NA|NA
CASSRTTQNNSPLHF
TGTGCCAGCTCACGGACGACACAGAATAATTCACCCCTCCACTTT
>TRBJ1-1|16|TRBV27|NA|NA
CASSSGFGGGDPEAFF
TGTGCCAGCAGTTCCGGATTTGGAGGAGGCGACCCTGAAGCTTTCTTT
>TRBJ2-1|15|TRBV1|NA|NA
CTSSEVGTSGSGQFF
TGCACCAGCAGCGAAGTCGGGACTAGTGGGTCCGGCCAGTTCTTC
>TRBJ2-2|13|TRBV29-1|NA|TRBD2
CSVGLAGVGELFF
TGCAGCGTTGGACTAGCGGGAGTAGGGGAGCTGTTTTTT
>TRBJ2-7|12|TRBV6-6|NA|NA
CASSKDTPEQYF
TGTGCCAGCAGTAAAGACACTCCCGAGCAGTACTTC
>TRBJ2-2|19|TRBV11-2|once|TRBD2
CASSLDLRLAGVITGELFF
TGTGCCAGCAGCTTAGATCTGAGACTAGCGGGGGTCATCACCGGGGAGCTGTTTTTT
>TRBJ2-7|15|TRBV5-5|NA|TRBD1
CASSIEDRGRYEQYF
TGTGCCAGCAGCATAGAGGACAGGGGTCGCTACGAGCAGTACTTC
>TRBJ1-2|13|TRBV28|NA|NA
CASSLGQGYGYTF
TGTGCCAGCAGTTTAGGGCAGGGCTATGGCTACACCTTC
>TRBJ2-7|15|TRBV6-5|NA|TRBD2
CASSDRLADYYEQYF
TGTGCCAGCAGCGACAGACTAGCAGACTACTACGAGCAGTACTTC
>TRBJ2-7|12|TRBV7-9|NA|NA
CASSLRPYEQYF
TGTGCCAGCAGCCTTCGGCCGTACGAGCAGTACTTC
>TRBJ2-2|14|TRBV15|once|NA
CATSPDTHTGELFF
TGTGCCACCAGCCCGGACACCCACACCGGGGAGCTGTTTTTT
>TRBJ1-5|14|TRBV18|NA|NA
CASSLPGPNQPQHF
TGTGCCAGCTCACTGCCAGGGCCCAATCAGCCCCAGCATTTT
>TRBJ2-5|15|TRBV6-4|NA|NA
CASSEQDLRGQTQYF
TGTGCCAGCAGTGAACAGGATCTTCGGGGACAGACCCAGTACTTC
>TRBJ2-5|18|TRBV7-2|NA|TRBD2
CASSLAAGTSGSQETQYF
TGTGCCAGCAGCTTAGCGGCCGGGACTAGCGGGAGTCAAGAGACCCAGTACTTC
>TRBJ1-1|11|TRBV21-1|few|NA
CASSRYTEAFF
TGTGCCAGCAGCAGATACACTGAAGCTTTCTTT
>TRBJ1-5|15|TRBV19|NA|NA
CASSDRPGDNQPQHF
TGTGCCAGTAGCGATCGACCCGGGGACAATCAGCCCCAGCATTTT